The present T cell receptor beta chain was sequenced within a study of blood T cell repertoires in COVID-19. Study at large: PBMCs, B-cell-depleted T cells, or T cells provided the cDNA or gDNA that made up the material.

Participant ages covered about 18 to 89 years across around 25 US areas. The recovered donors of Cohort 3 showed two negative PCRs, clearance, or symptom resolution. From germline, CDR1 is DFQATT and CDR2 SNEGSKA (reference sequence). CDR3 size: 11 residues. V trimming: 6 bases; J trimming: 8 bases; junction bases outside the gene matches: 5. As handled by the study authors: Estimates of nucleated cell counts were drawn from the amplification of reference gene primers. Only in-frame clones appear in the TCRdb table, and some are missing; sequencing was by immunoSEQ multiplex PCR. The DNA was the basis for D and trimming; V, J and clone size are from that table. The table shows some 170,000 clones, with 70% to 90% occurring only once.

The rearrangement joins TRBV20-1 to TRBJ1-2, with TRBD1 identical over 8 bases. The sequence derives from a man in his forties or fifties who had recovered from COVID-19. The sample was PBMCs or T cells enriched from blood (not recorded which). In nucleotides, the CDR3 is TGCAGTGCGACAGGGGAGGGGGGCTACACCTTC. Translation gives CSATGEGGYTF.